This T cell receptor beta chain is from a study of blood T cell repertoires in COVID-19. Turning to the study itself: The samples span acute and convalescent COVID-19 from the United States, Italy and Spain. In each case, the material was cDNA or gDNA derived from T cells, B-cell-depleted T cells, or PBMCs.

V lost 4 bases to trimming and J lost 6 bases; unmatched junction nucleotides: 7. Germline-derived CDR1 and CDR2 are LGHDT and YNNKEL (reference sequence). This CDR3 region has 15 residues. Per the original methods: Reference gene primer amplification gave nucleated cell count estimates. The protocol was immunoSEQ multiplex PCR, while the TCRdb copy is restricted to in-frame clones and leaves out a portion. The V and J calls and clone size are taken from that table; D and trimming were inferred from the DNA. The data show roughly 250,000 clones, with approximately 83% seen just once and 2.5% to 3.5% held by the top ten. The study drew participants aged about 18 to 89 years from 20 to 30 US areas.

The source is a woman in her forties with acute COVID-19. Source material: PBMCs or T cells enriched from blood (not recorded which). This chain connects TRBV3-1 (or the pseudogene TRBV3-2) to TRBJ2-7; 12 nucleotides line up with TRBD2. The CDR3 DNA is TGTGCCAGCAGCCCCCGACTAGCGGGGGCCCTCGAGCAGTACTTC. It is translated as CASSPRLAGALEQYF.